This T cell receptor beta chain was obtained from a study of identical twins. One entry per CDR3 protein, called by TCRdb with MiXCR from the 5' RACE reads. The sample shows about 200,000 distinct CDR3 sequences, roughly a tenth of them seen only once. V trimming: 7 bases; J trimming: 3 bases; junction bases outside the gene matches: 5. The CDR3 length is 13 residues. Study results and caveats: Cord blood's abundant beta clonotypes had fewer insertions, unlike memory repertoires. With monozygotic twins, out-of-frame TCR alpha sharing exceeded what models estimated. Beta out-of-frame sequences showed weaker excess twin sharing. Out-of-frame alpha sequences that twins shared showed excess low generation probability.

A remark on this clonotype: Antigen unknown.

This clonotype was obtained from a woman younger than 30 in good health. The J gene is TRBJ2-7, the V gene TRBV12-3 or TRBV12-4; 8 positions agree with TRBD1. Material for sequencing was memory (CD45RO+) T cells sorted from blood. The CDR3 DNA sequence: TGTGCCAGCAAGACAGGGGCATACTACGAGCAGTACTTC. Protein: CASKTGAYYEQYF.